The next 18 T cell receptor beta chains were all read from a single sample in a study of a mutant IDH1 vaccine in newly diagnosed glioma. No antigens are known for them. Time point: week 11, during vaccination. The study gave 300 ug of mutant IDH1 20-mer peptide per vaccine dose, with topical imiquimod. Only in-frame clones appear in the TCRdb table, and some are missing; sequencing was by immunoSEQ multiplex PCR. The sample includes roughly 120,000 clones, 90% seen only once; the top ten take roughly 0.62%. Here the sequenced sample was PBMCs, taken from a glioma patient whose treatment included an IDH1 peptide vaccine. The receptors shown here come from a woman aged 50 to 65 with glioma.

The chain links TRBV5-1 to TRBJ2-5; no clear D. The last part of the DNA fits TRBJ2-7 better; the J call may be wrong. Germline V lookup: CDR1 SGHRS, CDR2 YFSETQ. This CDR3 has 14 amino acids. The CDR3 DNA sequence: TGCGCCAGCAGCTTGGAAAGGTTTTCCTACGAGCAGTACTTC. It codes for CASSLERFSYEQYF.

The gene calls are TRBV11-2 and TRBJ1-1; D gene uncertain. Germline V gene sequence: CDR1 SGHAT, CDR2 FQNNGV. Deletions cut 3 bases from V and 0 bases from J, with 5 bases between. The CDR3 length is 13 residues. The CDR3 DNA reads as TGTGCCAGCAGCTTGGAGGTGAACACTGAAGCTTTCTTT. Residues: CASSLEVNTEAFF.

This clone was counted between two and nine times. This chain uses TRBV7-9 with TRBJ2-1; 12 bases fit TRBD2. The CDR3 loop spans 19 amino acids. Germline assignment: CDR1 SEHNR and CDR2 FQNEAQ (reference sequence). J lost 7 bases, V lost 5 bases, and 18 bases had no gene match. The CDR3 sequence: CASSEGLLAGGWAWNEQFF. The CDR3 nucleotides are TGTGCCAGCAGCGAGGGATTACTAGCGGGAGGATGGGCTTGGAATGAGCAGTTCTTC.

For the CDR3, the DNA is TGTGCCAGCAACCAACGGTCCGTGTACCAAGAGACCCAGTACTTC. Its protein product is CASNQRSVYQETQYF. The rearrangement links TRBV2 to TRBJ2-5; D not certain. With 7 bases removed from V and 0 bases from J, the gap between germline ends came to 15 bases. The length of the CDR3 is 15 residues. The germline CDR1 and CDR2 sequences are SNHLY and FYNNEI.

The J gene is TRBJ2-7, the V gene TRBV13; D uncertain. This CDR3 region has 11 residues. V was cut by 4 bases and J by 3 bases, with 4 bases left in between. Looked up from germline, CDR1 is PRHDT and CDR2 is FYEKMQ (reference sequence). DNA of the CDR3: TGTGCCAGCAGCTATAACTACGAGCAGTACTTC. It codes for CASSYNYEQYF.

This clone was counted once. V is TRBV27 and J is TRBJ2-2; D unclear. CDR3 length: 13 amino acids. Per the germline V gene, CDR1 is MNHEY and CDR2 is SMNVEV (reference sequence). V lost 5 bases and J 3 bases, leaving 7 bases between the germline ends. CDR3 sequence reads: CASSPGYTGELFF. The CDR3 bases are TGTGCCAGCAGTCCCGGGTACACCGGGGAGCTGTTTTTT.

V is TRBV5-6 and J is TRBJ2-1; tentatively, D is TRBD2 (5 bases). Germline V lookup: CDR1 SGHDT, CDR2 YYEEEE. The CDR3 loop spans 19 amino acids. Trimming cost V 5 bases and J 5 bases, with 29 bases left between them. CDR3 bases: TGTGCCAGCAGTTCTGAGCGTGCTAGCACAAAAAGGATGGACAATGAGCAGTTCTTC. The encoded protein is CASSSERASTKRMDNEQFF.

V is TRBV9 and J is TRBJ2-3; TRBD2 might be the D (5 bases). The V gene's germline CDR1 is SGDLS and CDR2 YYNGEE. The CDR3 is 15 amino acids. Trimming left V 2 bases short and J 1 base short, with 11 bases between. DNA for the CDR3: TGTGCCAGCAGCGTCCTAGCCCGGGGCACAGATACGCAGTATTTT. Its protein product is CASSVLARGTDTQYF. Using reference TRBV9 and TRBJ2-3 for the parts outside the CDR3, the full variable domain is DSGVTQTPKHLITATGQRVTLRCSPRSGDLSVYWYQQSLDQGLQFLIQYYNGEERAKGNILERFSAQQFPDLHSELNLSSLELGDSALYFCASSVLARGTDTQYFGPGTRLTVL.

This chain connects TRBV6-1 to TRBJ1-2; D gene ambiguous. This CDR3 contains 14 residues. The germline V gene encodes CDR1 MNHNS and CDR2 SASEGT. V was pared by 6 bases and J by 4 bases, with 15 bases between. Here the CDR3 reads CASSLAGEGYGYTF. The CDR3 DNA is TGTGCCAGCAGCCTAGCTGGCGAGGGCTATGGCTACACCTTC.

This clone was detected only once. The chain links TRBV7-9 to TRBJ1-3; D possibly corresponds to TRBD1 (5 bases). The CDR3 loop spans 14 amino acids. Germline V CDR1 and CDR2: SEHNR, FQNEAQ (reference sequence). V was clipped by 5 bases and J by 4 bases, with 12 bases between them. CDR3 in amino acids: CASSARDAGNTIYF. The CDR3 bases are TGTGCCAGCAGCGCCCGGGACGCCGGAAACACCATATATTTT.

V and J are TRBV4-1 and TRBJ1-1; weak D call: TRBD1 (5 bases). Trimming removed 4 bases at V and 4 bases at J, with 16 bases between. The length of the CDR3 is 15 residues. Germline CDR1 and CDR2: MGHRA and YSYEKL. CDR3 loop: CASSPDRVMSTEAFF. The CDR3 region has the DNA TGCGCCAGCAGCCCAGACAGAGTGATGAGCACTGAAGCTTTCTTT.

The chain links TRBV30 to TRBJ2-1; perhaps TRBD1 as D (6 bases). Germline CDR1 GTSNPN, CDR2 SVGIG (reference sequence). With 0 bases removed from V and 5 bases from J, the gap between germline ends came to 8 bases. The CDR3 contains 13 residues. The CDR3 coding sequence is TGTGCCTGGAGTGTAGGGGGAAACAATGAGCAGTTCTTC. Protein sequence: CAWSVGGNNEQFF.

This clone was recorded only once. The rearrangement links TRBV27 to TRBJ1-1; D unresolved. Deletions cut 4 bases from V and 5 bases from J, with 14 bases between. This CDR3 has 14 amino acids. Germline CDR1 and CDR2: MNHEY and SMNVEV (reference sequence). The CDR3 bases are TGTGCCAGCAGTTCCCTTATCCGGGATACTGAAGCTTTCTTT. The encoded protein is CASSSLIRDTEAFF.

This sequence joins TRBV7-6 and TRBJ1-5, with 7 positions matching TRBD1. Germline-derived CDR1 and CDR2 are SGHVS and FNYEAQ. V lost 1 base, J lost 4 bases, and 4 bases stayed unmatched. This CDR3 region has 15 residues. The chain's CDR3 is CASSLGQGRNQPQHF. DNA of the CDR3: TGTGCCAGCAGCTTAGGACAGGGTCGGAATCAGCCCCAGCATTTT.

The chain employs TRBV2 and TRBJ2-3, with a possible D match to TRBD2 (5 bases). Trimming took 8 bases from V and 1 from J, leaving 7 bases between them. Germline V gene sequence: CDR1 SNHLY, CDR2 FYNNEI. This CDR3 is 12 amino acids long. The CDR3 reads CASGRRTDTQYF. The CDR3 coding sequence is TGTGCCAGCGGGAGACGCACAGATACGCAGTATTTT.

This CDR3 is CASSVTSGGRTDTQYF. In DNA form, the CDR3 reads TGTGCCAGCAGCGTAACTAGCGGGGGGAGGACAGATACGCAGTATTTT. The chain uses TRBV9 and TRBJ2-3, with 12 bases fitting TRBD2. From germline, CDR1 is SGDLS and CDR2 YYNGEE. This CDR3 region has 16 residues. J was trimmed by 3 bases and V by 1 base; bases with no gene match: 3.

The rearrangement uses TRBV13 and TRBJ2-7; TRBD2 matches 12 bases. The CDR3 extends over 14 amino acids. The V gene's germline CDR1 is PRHDT and CDR2 FYEKMQ (reference sequence). V lost 6 bases and J lost 0; bases outside the gene matches: 0. In DNA form, the CDR3 reads TGTGCCAGCAGACTAGCGGGGGGCTCCTACGAGCAGTACTTC. It specifies CASRLAGGSYEQYF.

The CDR3: CASSVGGPRGLYEQYF. The CDR3 DNA reads TGTGCCAGCAGCGTAGGGGGACCCCGAGGACTCTACGAGCAGTACTTC. The chain links TRBV9 to TRBJ2-7, with D perhaps assigned TRBD1 or TRBD2 (5 bases each). Between the trimmed V and J ends, which lost 0 bases and 3 bases, there was a span of 16 bases. This CDR3 region has 16 residues. CDR1 and CDR2 (germline): SGDLS, YYNGEE. Looking up the rest from reference TRBV9 and TRBJ2-7 gives the full variable domain: DSGVTQTPKHLITATGQRVTLRCSPRSGDLSVYWYQQSLDQGLQFLIQYYNGEERAKGNILERFSAQQFPDLHSELNLSSLELGDSALYFCASSVGGPRGLYEQYFGPGTRLTVT.